The 7 T cell receptor beta chains given below trace back to one sample, sequenced in a study of T cells in Graves' hyperthyroidism and ophthalmopathy. TCR beta CDR3 sequences were amplified from RNA transcripts. A set of HTBI primers served as the primers for a first-round RT-PCR of the TCR CDR3. One entry per CDR3 protein results from TCRdb running MiXCR on the multiplex PCR reads. The sample has more than 300,000 distinct CDR3 sequences; roughly an eighth are singletons. Sequencing was carried out using blood. All receptors come from a woman between 18 and 30 years old with Graves' hyperthyroidism.

This clonotype was seen many times. Here the CDR3 DNA reads TGTGCCAGCAGCAGGGACGGAGAAAAACTGTTTTTT. This gives the protein CASSRDGEKLFF. The chain has TRBV2 and TRBJ1-4, with TRBD1 as a possible D gene (5 bases). V lost 6 bases, J lost 8 bases, and 10 bases lay in between. This CDR3 spans 12 amino acids. Germline lookup yields CDR1 SNHLY and CDR2 FYNNEI.

In its sample, this clonotype was seen many times. The chain is built from TRBV12-3 or TRBV12-4 and TRBJ1-2; D possibly corresponds to TRBD1 (5 bases). The CDR3 is 12 amino acids. Trimming left V 5 bases short and J 11 bases short, with 15 bases between. The CDR3 loop reads CASSKGLRSYTF. CDR3 coding DNA: TGTGCCAGCAGTAAGGGACTTCGCTCGTACACCTTC.

CDR3: CAISRDRGLNTEAFF. The CDR3 nucleotides read TGTGCCATAAGCCGGGACAGGGGGTTGAACACTGAAGCTTTCTTT. This chain connects TRBV10-3 to TRBJ1-1, with 11 bases that match TRBD1. Germline CDR1 ENHRY, CDR2 SYGVKD. CDR3 size: 15 residues. V lost 9 bases and J lost 0; bases outside the gene matches: 6.

This clonotype was seen repeatedly, ten times or more. The J gene is TRBJ2-4, the V gene TRBV28, with no clear D. This CDR3 has 13 residues. Germline V lookup: CDR1 MDHEN, CDR2 SYDVKM. Trimming cost V 3 bases and J 3 bases, with 6 bases left between them. The CDR3 DNA is TGTGCCAGCAGTTTCCTCCGCAAAAACATTCAGTACTTC. This codes for CASSFLRKNIQYF.

There are a few counts of this clonotype. The J gene is TRBJ1-3, the V gene TRBV6-1, with a tentative D call TRBD1 (5 bases). This CDR3 contains 13 residues. In germline, CDR1 is MNHNS, CDR2 SASEGT. V was pared by 10 bases and J by 0 bases, with 10 bases between. The CDR3 coding sequence is TGTGCCACCGAGGGACTCTCTGGAAACACCATATATTTT. Protein product: CATEGLSGNTIYF.

This clonotype was counted many times. J is TRBJ2-5 and V is TRBV5-4; 8 bases line up with TRBD1. The V gene's germline CDR1 is SGHNT and CDR2 YYREEE (reference sequence). The CDR3 totals 15 residues. V lost 5 bases to trimming and J lost 1 base; unmatched junction nucleotides: 7. CDR3 residues: CASRPMGTGQETQYF. As DNA, the CDR3 is TGTGCCAGCAGGCCGATGGGGACAGGCCAAGAGACCCAGTACTTC. Supplemented by reference TRBV5-4 and TRBJ2-5, the full variable domain reads ETGVTQSPTHLIKTRGQQVTLRCSSQSGHNTVSWYQQALGQGPQFIFQYYREEENGRGNFPPRFSGLQFPNYSSELNVNALELDDSALYLCASRPMGTGQETQYFGPGTRLLVL.

The chain joins TRBV9 to TRBJ1-1, with 7 bases aligning to TRBD1. CDR1 is SGDLS, CDR2 YYNGEE, per germline. V was clipped by 4 bases and J by 1 base; unmatched bases: 7. CDR3 size: 15 residues. Here the CDR3 reads CASSTSGQPNTEAFF. In DNA, the CDR3 is TGTGCCAGCAGCACCTCGGGACAGCCGAACACTGAAGCTTTCTTT.